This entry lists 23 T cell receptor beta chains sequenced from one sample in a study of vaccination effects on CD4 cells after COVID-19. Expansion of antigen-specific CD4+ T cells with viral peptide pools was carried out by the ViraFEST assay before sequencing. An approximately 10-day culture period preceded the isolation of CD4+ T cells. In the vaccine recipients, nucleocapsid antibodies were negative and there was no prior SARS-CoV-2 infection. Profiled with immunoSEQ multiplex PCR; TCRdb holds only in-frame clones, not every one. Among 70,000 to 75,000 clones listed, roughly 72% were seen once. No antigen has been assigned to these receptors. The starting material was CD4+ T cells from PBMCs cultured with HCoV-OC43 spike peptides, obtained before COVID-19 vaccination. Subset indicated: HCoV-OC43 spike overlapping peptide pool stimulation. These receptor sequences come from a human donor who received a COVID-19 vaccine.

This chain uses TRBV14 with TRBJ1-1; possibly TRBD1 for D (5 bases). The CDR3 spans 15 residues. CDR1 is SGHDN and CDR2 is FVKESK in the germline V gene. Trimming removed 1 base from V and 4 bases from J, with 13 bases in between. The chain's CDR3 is CASSQAGVTFTEAFF. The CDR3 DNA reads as TGTGCCAGCAGCCAAGCGGGGGTGACGTTCACTGAAGCTTTCTTT.

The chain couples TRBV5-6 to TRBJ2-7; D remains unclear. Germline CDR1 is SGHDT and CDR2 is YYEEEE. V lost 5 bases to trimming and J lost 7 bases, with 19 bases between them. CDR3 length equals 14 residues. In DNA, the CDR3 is TGTGCCAGCAGGCAGAACCCACTCGTGGGGGAGCAGTACGTC. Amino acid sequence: CASRQNPLVGEQYV.

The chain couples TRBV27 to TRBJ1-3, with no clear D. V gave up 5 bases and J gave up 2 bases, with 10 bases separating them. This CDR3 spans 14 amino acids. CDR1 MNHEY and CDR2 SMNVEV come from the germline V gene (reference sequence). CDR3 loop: CASSPLTPGNTIYF. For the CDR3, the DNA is TGTGCCAGCAGTCCACTTACCCCTGGAAACACCATATATTTT.

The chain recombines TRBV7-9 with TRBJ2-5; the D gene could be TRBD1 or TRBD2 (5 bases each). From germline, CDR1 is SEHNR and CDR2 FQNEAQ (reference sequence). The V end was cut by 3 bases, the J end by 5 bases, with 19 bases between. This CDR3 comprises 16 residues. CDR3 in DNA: TGTGCCAGCAGCTTGGGGATTATGGGGGTTCGGGAGACCCAGTACTTC. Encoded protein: CASSLGIMGVRETQYF.

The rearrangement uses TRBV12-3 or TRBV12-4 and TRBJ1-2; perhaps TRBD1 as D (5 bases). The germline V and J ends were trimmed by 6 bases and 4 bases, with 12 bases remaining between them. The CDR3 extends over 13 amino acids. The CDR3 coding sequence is TGTGCCAGCAGCGAGAAAAGGGGCTATGGCTACACCTTC. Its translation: CASSEKRGYGYTF.

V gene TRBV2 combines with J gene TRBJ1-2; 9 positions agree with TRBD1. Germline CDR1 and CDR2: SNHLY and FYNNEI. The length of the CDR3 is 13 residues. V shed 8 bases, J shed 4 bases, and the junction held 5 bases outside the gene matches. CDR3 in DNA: TGTGCCAGCCAGGGGACAGGGAGCTATGGCTACACCTTC. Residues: CASQGTGSYGYTF.

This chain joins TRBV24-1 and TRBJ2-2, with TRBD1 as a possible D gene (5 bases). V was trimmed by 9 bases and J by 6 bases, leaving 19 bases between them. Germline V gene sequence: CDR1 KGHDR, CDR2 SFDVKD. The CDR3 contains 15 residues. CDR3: CATQRVEGAPGELFF. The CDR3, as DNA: TGTGCCACCCAACGCGTCGAAGGGGCGCCCGGGGAGCTGTTTTTT.

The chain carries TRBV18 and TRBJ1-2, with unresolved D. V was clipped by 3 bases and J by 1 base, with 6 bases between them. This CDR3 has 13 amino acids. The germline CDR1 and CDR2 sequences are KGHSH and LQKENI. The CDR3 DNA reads TGTGCCAGCTCACCGGAGAATAACTATGGCTACACCTTC. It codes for CASSPENNYGYTF.

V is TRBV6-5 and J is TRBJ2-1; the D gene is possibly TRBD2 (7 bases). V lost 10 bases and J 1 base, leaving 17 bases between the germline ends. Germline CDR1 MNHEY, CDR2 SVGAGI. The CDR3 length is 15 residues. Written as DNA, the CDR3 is TGTGCCATTTCGCCCGGGGGGCAGTCCTACAATGAGCAGTTCTTC. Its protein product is CAISPGGQSYNEQFF.

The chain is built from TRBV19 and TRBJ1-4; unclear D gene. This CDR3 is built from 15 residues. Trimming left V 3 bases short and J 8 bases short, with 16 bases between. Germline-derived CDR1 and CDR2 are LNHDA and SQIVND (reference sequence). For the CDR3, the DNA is TGTGCCAGTAGTATGTATGAAGGGCTTTCCGAAAAACTGTTTTTT. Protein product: CASSMYEGLSEKLFF.

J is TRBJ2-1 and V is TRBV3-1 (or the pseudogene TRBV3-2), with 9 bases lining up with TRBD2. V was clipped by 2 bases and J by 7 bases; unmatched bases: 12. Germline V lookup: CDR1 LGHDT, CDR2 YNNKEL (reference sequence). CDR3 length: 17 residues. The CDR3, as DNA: TGTGCCAGCAGCCAAAATTACCTAGCGGGGTCGTGGAATGAGCAGTTCTTC. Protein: CASSQNYLAGSWNEQFF.

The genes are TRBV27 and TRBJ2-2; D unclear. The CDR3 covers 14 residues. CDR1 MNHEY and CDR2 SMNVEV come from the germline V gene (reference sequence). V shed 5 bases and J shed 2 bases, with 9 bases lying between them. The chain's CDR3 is CASSLHRNTGELFF. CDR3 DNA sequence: TGTGCCAGCAGTCTTCACAGAAACACCGGGGAGCTGTTTTTT.

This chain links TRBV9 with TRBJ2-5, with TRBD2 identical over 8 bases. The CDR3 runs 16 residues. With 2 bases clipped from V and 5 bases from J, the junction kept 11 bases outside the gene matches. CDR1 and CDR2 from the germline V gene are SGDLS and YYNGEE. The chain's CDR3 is CASSVFPGGTRETQYF. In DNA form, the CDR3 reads TGTGCCAGCAGCGTCTTCCCGGGGGGGACCCGGGAGACCCAGTACTTC.

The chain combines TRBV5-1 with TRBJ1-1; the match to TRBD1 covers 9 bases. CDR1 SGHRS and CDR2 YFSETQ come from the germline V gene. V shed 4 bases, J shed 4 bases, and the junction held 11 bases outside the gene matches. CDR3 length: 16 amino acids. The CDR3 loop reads CASSEGQGGVATEAFF. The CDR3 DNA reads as TGCGCCAGCAGCGAGGGACAGGGAGGAGTGGCCACTGAAGCTTTCTTT.

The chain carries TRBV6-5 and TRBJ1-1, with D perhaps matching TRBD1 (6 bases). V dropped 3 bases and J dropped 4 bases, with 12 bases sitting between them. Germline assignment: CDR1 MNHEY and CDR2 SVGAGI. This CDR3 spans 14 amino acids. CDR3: CASSYQGIVTEAFF. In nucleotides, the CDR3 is TGTGCCAGCAGTTATCAGGGGATCGTCACTGAAGCTTTCTTT.

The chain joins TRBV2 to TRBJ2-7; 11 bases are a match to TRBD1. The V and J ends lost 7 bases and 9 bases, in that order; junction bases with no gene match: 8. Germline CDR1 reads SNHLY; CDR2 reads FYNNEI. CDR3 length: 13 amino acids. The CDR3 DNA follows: TGTGCCAGCACCGGGACAGGGGGGAACTGGCAGTACGTC. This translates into CASTGTGGNWQYV.

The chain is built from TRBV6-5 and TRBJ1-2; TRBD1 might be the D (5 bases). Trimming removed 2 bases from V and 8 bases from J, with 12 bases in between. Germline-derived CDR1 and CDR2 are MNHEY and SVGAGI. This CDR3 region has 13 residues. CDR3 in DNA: TGTGCCAGCAGTTACGATCAGGGTCGGGGCTACACCTTC. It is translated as CASSYDQGRGYTF.

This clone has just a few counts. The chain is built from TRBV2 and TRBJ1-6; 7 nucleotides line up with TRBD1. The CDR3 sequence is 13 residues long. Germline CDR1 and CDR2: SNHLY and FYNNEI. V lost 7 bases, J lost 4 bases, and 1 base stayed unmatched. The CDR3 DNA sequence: TGTGCCAGCACAGGGGGTTATAATTCACCCCTCCACTTT. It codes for CASTGGYNSPLHF.

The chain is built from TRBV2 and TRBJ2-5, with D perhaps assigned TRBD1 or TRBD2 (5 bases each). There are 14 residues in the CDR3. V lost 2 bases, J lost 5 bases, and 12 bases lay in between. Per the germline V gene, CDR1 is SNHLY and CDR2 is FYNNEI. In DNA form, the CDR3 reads TGTGCCAGCAGTGAAATGGGGGTACGGGAGACCCAGTACTTC. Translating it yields CASSEMGVRETQYF. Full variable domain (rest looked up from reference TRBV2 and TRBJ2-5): EPEVTQTPSHQVTQMGQEVILRCVPISNHLYFYWYRQILGQKVEFLVSFYNNEISEKSEIFDDQFSVERPDGSNFTLKIRSTKLEDSAMYFCASSEMGVRETQYFGPGTRLLVL.

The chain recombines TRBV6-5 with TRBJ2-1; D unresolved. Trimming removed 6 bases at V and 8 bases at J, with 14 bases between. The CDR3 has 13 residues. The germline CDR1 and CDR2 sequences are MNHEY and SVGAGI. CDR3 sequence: CASSRGESDEQFF. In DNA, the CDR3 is TGTGCCAGCAGCCGTGGTGAGAGCGATGAGCAGTTCTTC.

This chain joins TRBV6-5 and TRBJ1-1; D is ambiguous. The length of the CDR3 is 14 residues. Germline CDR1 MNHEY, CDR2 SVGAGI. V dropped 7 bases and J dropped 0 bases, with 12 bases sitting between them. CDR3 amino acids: CASKISGVNTEAFF. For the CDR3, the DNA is TGTGCCAGCAAAATTTCCGGGGTGAACACTGAAGCTTTCTTT.

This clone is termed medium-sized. CDR3: CASSVDGGRADTQYF. Written as DNA, the CDR3 is TGTGCCAGCAGCGTAGACGGGGGGAGGGCGGATACGCAGTATTTT. The J gene is TRBJ2-3, the V gene TRBV9, with TRBD2 matching 7 bases. CDR1 and CDR2 (germline): SGDLS, YYNGEE. V dropped 0 bases and J dropped 6; count of bases not matched to a gene: 7. CDR3 length equals 15 residues. The full variable domain, in which reference TRBV9 and TRBJ2-3 provide the parts outside the CDR3, is DSGVTQTPKHLITATGQRVTLRCSPRSGDLSVYWYQQSLDQGLQFLIQYYNGEERAKGNILERFSAQQFPDLHSELNLSSLELGDSALYFCASSVDGGRADTQYFGPGTRLTVL.

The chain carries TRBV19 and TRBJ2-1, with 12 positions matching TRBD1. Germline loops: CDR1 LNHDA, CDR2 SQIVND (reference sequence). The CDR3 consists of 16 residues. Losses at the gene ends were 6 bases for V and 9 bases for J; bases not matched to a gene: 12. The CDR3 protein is CASRPLGTGGGGEQFF. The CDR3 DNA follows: TGTGCCAGTAGACCTCTCGGGACAGGGGGCGGAGGTGAGCAGTTCTTC.